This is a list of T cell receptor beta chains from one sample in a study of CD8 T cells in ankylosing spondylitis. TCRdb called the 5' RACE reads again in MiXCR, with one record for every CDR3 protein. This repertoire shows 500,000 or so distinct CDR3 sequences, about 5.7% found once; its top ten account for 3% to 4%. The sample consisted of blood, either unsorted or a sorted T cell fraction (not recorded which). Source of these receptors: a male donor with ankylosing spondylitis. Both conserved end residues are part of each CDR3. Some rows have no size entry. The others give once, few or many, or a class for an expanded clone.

cdr3_aa: CASRDRTRRIFTDTQYF
j_call: TRBJ2-3
clone_size: many
v_call: TRBV6-1

cdr3_aa: CASSYPGLTINTGELFF
j_call: TRBJ2-2
clone_size: few
v_call: TRBV6-5

cdr3_aa: CASSLLADTEAFF
j_call: TRBJ1-1
clone_size: many
v_call: TRBV12-3/TRBV12-4

cdr3_aa: CASSPWRAGDRYEQYF
j_call: TRBJ2-7
clone_size: .
v_call: TRBV10-2

cdr3_aa: CASSPLLGSSYNEQFF
j_call: TRBJ2-1
clone_size: few
v_call: TRBV18

cdr3_aa: CASSSRTFRLEQYF
j_call: TRBJ2-7
clone_size: many
v_call: TRBV6-1

cdr3_aa: CASSLLTGAEQYF
j_call: TRBJ2-7
clone_size: many
v_call: TRBV28

cdr3_aa: CSAPRTSGGIEQFF
j_call: TRBJ2-1
clone_size: many
v_call: TRBV20-1

cdr3_aa: CASSYYPNTEAFF
j_call: TRBJ1-1
clone_size: many
v_call: TRBV6-5

cdr3_aa: CASSQDGWTDGNNEQFF
j_call: TRBJ2-1
clone_size: many
v_call: TRBV4-1

cdr3_aa: CASSPNGQGFPGELFF
j_call: TRBJ2-2
clone_size: many
v_call: TRBV18

cdr3_aa: CARGGGTGYVVWEQYF
j_call: TRBJ2-7
clone_size: many
v_call: TRBV12-3/TRBV12-4

cdr3_aa: CASSFGTGLDTQYF
j_call: TRBJ2-3
clone_size: many
v_call: TRBV5-1

cdr3_aa: CASSSTARGLQPQHF
j_call: TRBJ1-5
clone_size: many
v_call: TRBV7-9

cdr3_aa: CSARAVGGLSGYTF
j_call: TRBJ1-2
clone_size: many
v_call: TRBV20-1

cdr3_aa: CASSRGQETYEQYF
j_call: TRBJ2-7
clone_size: .
v_call: TRBV5-1

cdr3_aa: CASSPQGGEDTQYF
j_call: TRBJ2-3
clone_size: few
v_call: TRBV28

cdr3_aa: CSATRGLAGLRVDIQYF
j_call: TRBJ2-4
clone_size: many
v_call: TRBV20-1

cdr3_aa: CASSPASLAGAFF
j_call: TRBJ1-1
clone_size: many
v_call: TRBV18

cdr3_aa: CASSFSGNYGYTF
j_call: TRBJ1-2
clone_size: many
v_call: TRBV11-2

cdr3_aa: CASSSQPGQAENEQFF
j_call: TRBJ2-1
clone_size: many
v_call: TRBV5-1

cdr3_aa: CASSLEREGPEQYF
j_call: TRBJ2-7
clone_size: .
v_call: TRBV7-2

cdr3_aa: CASSLLGMDTQYF
j_call: TRBJ2-3
clone_size: many
v_call: TRBV7-9

cdr3_aa: CASRRVGYTF
j_call: TRBJ1-2
clone_size: once
v_call: TRBV12-3/TRBV12-4